This T cell receptor (beta chain) was sequenced for a study of blood T cell repertoires in COVID-19. Study summary: The samples span acute and convalescent COVID-19 from the United States, Italy and Spain.

Per the study methods: Estimates of nucleated cell counts were drawn from the amplification of reference gene primers. The repertoire was sequenced with immunoSEQ multiplex PCR; TCRdb's copy has only in-frame clones and lacks some. The D gene and trimming were derived from the DNA, and the V and J assignments and clone size from that table. This table has 83,000 or so clones, approximately 82% appearing once. Germline V gene lookup returns CDR1 LNHDA and CDR2 SQIVND (reference sequence). V dropped 5 bases and J dropped 3; count of bases not matched to a gene: 5. The CDR3 loop spans 14 amino acids. This sequence originates from a human donor in a cohort sampled during active COVID-19. Sample: peripheral blood. The chain links TRBV19 to TRBJ1-2; 8 bases line up with TRBD1. CDR3 protein: CASSPAGGDYGYTF. For the CDR3, the DNA is TGTGCCAGTAGTCCGGCAGGGGGCGACTATGGCTACACCTTC.